This entry is about one TCR beta chain. What it recognizes is unknown. This specimen comes from a study of CD8 T cells in Susac syndrome. Controls comprised healthy donors matched for age and sex. Isolation of CD8+ and CD4+ T cells was performed negatively, whereas enrichment of TEMRA cells was done by FACS. Roughly 0.45 to 1 ug RNA was reverse transcribed with random hexamers. The authors amplified TCR beta CDR3 across 54 Vbeta and 13 Jbeta using immunoSEQ multiplex PCR. TCRdb re-derived calls from the immunoSEQ multiplex PCR reads in MiXCR, one entry per CDR3 protein. The sample carries 140,000 or so distinct CDR3 sequences, approximately 94% recorded once. V lost 5 bases and J lost 6, with 10 bases in between. The CDR3 is 12 residues long. The V gene's germline CDR1 is KGHDR and CDR2 SFDVKD. General study findings and limits: The TCR sequencing and HLA analysis in the study involved a relatively small number of individuals, as the study acknowledged.

The sequencing sample was made of CD4+ T cells from PBMCs. The chain links TRBV24-1 to TRBJ2-7; D may be TRBD1 or TRBD2 (6 bases each). The origin of this receptor is a human donor in good health. The CDR3, as DNA: TGTGCCACCAGTGGTACGGGGGCCGAGCAGTACTTC. This translates into CATSGTGAEQYF.